These 4 T cell receptor beta chains share one sample of origin, sequenced in a study of blood T cell repertoires in COVID-19. This table comes from immunoSEQ multiplex PCR, and its TCRdb copy is limited to in-frame clones, with some not included. Found here are 340,000 or so clones, around 83% of them singletons; the top ten hold about 3%. The sequenced sample was peripheral blood. Receptor source: a man younger than 45 with active or convalescent COVID-19.

This chain joins TRBV24-1 and TRBJ1-2; TRBD1 aligns across 7 bases. This CDR3 is 15 amino acids long. Trimming cost V 3 bases and J 2 bases; bases outside gene matches: 5. Germline-derived CDR1 and CDR2 are KGHDR and SFDVKD. The CDR3 coding sequence is TGTGCCACCAGTGATGGAGACAGGGCGAACTATGGCTACACCTTC. Its translation is CATSDGDRANYGYTF.

The rearrangement uses TRBV19 and TRBJ1-4; unclear D gene. Trimming stripped 6 bases from V and 0 bases from J, with 8 bases between. The length of the CDR3 is 14 residues. Germline assignment: CDR1 LNHDA and CDR2 SQIVND (reference sequence). The chain's CDR3 is CASRWSATNEKLFF. CDR3 coding DNA: TGTGCCAGTAGATGGAGTGCAACTAATGAAAAACTGTTTTTT.

The chain recombines TRBV5-1 with TRBJ2-5; a possible D gene is TRBD2 (6 bases). The CDR3 loop spans 14 amino acids. V was trimmed by 6 bases and J by 4 bases, leaving 16 bases between them. Germline V gives CDR1 SGHRS, CDR2 YFSETQ. The CDR3 region is CASNTGTGVETQYF. For the CDR3, the DNA is TGCGCCAGCAACACCGGGACTGGGGTAGAGACCCAGTACTTC.

The J gene is TRBJ2-5, the V gene TRBV18; no clear D. The CDR3 totals 13 residues. Trimming removed 7 bases from V and 5 bases from J, with 14 bases in between. Germline CDR1 reads KGHSH; CDR2 reads LQKENI. DNA of the CDR3: TGTGCCAGCTTGACCTCGACCGGGGAGACCCAGTACTTC. It is translated as CASLTSTGETQYF.